These 8 T cell receptor beta chains were sequenced from one sample in a study of T cell responses to AZD1222 COVID-19 vaccine. Generated by immunoSEQ multiplex PCR, the TCRdb table keeps only in-frame clones and is missing some. This table holds 180,000 or so clones, 92% found once. The sequencing used peripheral blood, collected 28 days after the second AZD1222 dose. Receptors originate from an adult who received the AZD1222 COVID-19 vaccine.

The chain joins TRBV25-1 to TRBJ2-1, with TRBD1 matching 8 bases. Germline loops: CDR1 MGHDK, CDR2 SYGVNS. With V trimmed by 4 bases and J by 10 bases, 6 bases remained unmatched. This CDR3 has 13 amino acids. CDR3 residues: CASSGPGGWEQFF. The CDR3 nucleotides read TGTGCCAGCAGTGGGCCAGGGGGCTGGGAGCAGTTCTTC.

The sample holds one count of this clone. The chain joins TRBV28 to TRBJ2-1, with 8 bases lining up with TRBD1. Trimming cost V 5 bases and J 10 bases; bases outside gene matches: 10. CDR1 MDHEN and CDR2 SYDVKM come from the germline V gene. CDR3 length equals 14 residues. Here the CDR3 DNA reads TGTGCCAGCAGTCCTGGGGACAGGCTAGGGGAGCAGTTCTTC. This sequence encodes CASSPGDRLGEQFF.

The chain has TRBV19 and TRBJ1-2; D is ambiguous. CDR1 and CDR2 from the germline V gene are LNHDA and SQIVND (reference sequence). The CDR3 sequence is 16 residues long. The V and J ends lost 3 bases and 4 bases respectively, with 18 bases between them. The CDR3 is CASSMRVALSGYGYTF. The CDR3 DNA is TGTGCCAGTAGTATGCGGGTCGCGCTGTCGGGCTATGGCTACACCTTC. Using reference TRBV19 and TRBJ1-2 for the parts outside the CDR3, the full variable domain is DGGITQSPKYLFRKEGQNVTLSCEQNLNHDAMYWYRQDPGQGLRLIYYSQIVNDFQKGDIAEGYSVSREKKESFPLTVTSAQKNPTAFYLCASSMRVALSGYGYTFGSGTRLTVV.

The rearrangement links TRBV2 to TRBJ1-2; D not certain. The CDR3 consists of 14 residues. Germline V lookup: CDR1 SNHLY, CDR2 FYNNEI. The V gene lost 6 bases and the J gene lost 4 bases, with 15 bases spanning the gap. The CDR3 region is CASRPQQIFYGYTF. Here the CDR3 DNA reads TGTGCCAGCAGACCCCAACAGATCTTCTATGGCTACACCTTC.

V gene TRBV7-2 combines with J gene TRBJ1-1; D unresolved. V gave up 0 bases and J gave up 2 bases, with 7 bases separating them. CDR1 is SGHTA and CDR2 is FQGNSA in the germline V gene. CDR3 size: 14 residues. The CDR3 loop reads CASSLAGVNTEAFF. DNA for the CDR3: TGTGCCAGCAGCTTAGCTGGGGTAAACACTGAAGCTTTCTTT.

J is TRBJ1-6 and V is TRBV7-2; unclear D gene. The V gene's germline CDR1 is SGHTA and CDR2 FQGNSA. The CDR3 is 14 residues long. V was cut by 2 bases and J by 5 bases, with 7 bases left in between. CDR3 sequence (DNA): TGTGCCAGCAGCTTACCCGGAAATAATTCACCCCTCCACTTT. This sequence encodes CASSLPGNNSPLHF.

This clone was seen just once. The chain joins TRBV3-1 (or the pseudogene TRBV3-2) to TRBJ1-3; D call uncertain. Between the trimmed V and J ends, which lost 6 bases and 0 bases, there was a span of 6 bases. The CDR3 contains 13 residues. Germline V gives CDR1 LGHDT, CDR2 YNNKEL (reference sequence). CDR3 loop: CASSYNSGNTIYF. In DNA form, the CDR3 reads TGTGCCAGCAGTTACAACTCTGGAAACACCATATATTTT.

This clone came up a few times. This chain joins TRBV4-2 and TRBJ2-7; no definite D call. Germline lookup yields CDR1 LGHNA and CDR2 YNFKEQ. V was cut by 3 bases and J by 1 base, with 13 bases left in between. The CDR3 has 15 residues. CDR3 protein: CASSHVGVTSYEQYF. The CDR3 DNA reads TGTGCCAGCAGCCATGTGGGTGTGACTTCCTACGAGCAGTACTTC.